This T cell receptor (beta chain) came from a study of regulatory T cells in long-lasting Graves disease (dated by TCRdb to the early 2020s). Regarding the research as a whole: Newly diagnosed Graves' disease patients had taken antithyroid drugs for less than 3 months. Patients with persistent Graves' disease were compared with patients with newly diagnosed Graves' disease using TCR sequencing and RNA sequencing of peripheral blood. A total of roughly 35 samples underwent TCR sequencing: some 13 from persistent and roughly 20 from newly diagnosed Graves' disease patients. The study was registered as a clinical trial and conducted in China.

This specimen's time point label, interpreted: newly diagnosed GD, antithyroid drugs for less than 3 months. For both TCR sequencing and RNA sequencing, RNA was extracted from PBMCs using TRIzol. The diagnosis of Graves' disease followed American Thyroid Association guidelines. The patients came from an endocrinology department in Xi'an, China. Each patient gave around 9 milliliters of peripheral blood, collected in an EDTA anticoagulant tube. Ficoll Paque Plus density gradient separation was used to isolate PBMCs, and no further T cell sorting was performed. An Agilent 2100 Bioanalyzer and agarose gel were used to assess RNA quality, and a NanoDrop 2000 was used to measure RNA concentration. Receptor amplification or capture employed multiplex PCR. Sequenced using an Illumina HiSeq 4000. iRepertoire HTBI primers and Arm-PCR amplification of CDR3 regions were used to construct TCR beta libraries. Before sequencing, the PCR products underwent gel purification. In the authors' own workflow: Gene usage analysis of CDR3 amino acid clonotypes used the approximately 62 TRBV and more than 13 TRBJ segments found across samples. COPE and FqMerger were used to merge filtered high-quality paired reads into contigs. Contigs were aligned with BLAST to IMGT TRBV, TRBD and TRBJ reference genes, and CDR3 was defined per IMGT. Clonotypes above 0.1% frequency were classified as highly expanded clones. Shannon entropy served as the measure of repertoire diversity, while the Gini coefficient captured V-J evenness. A clonotype found in more than one individual was treated as public. TCRdb reprocessed the public reads (quality trimming at Q25 with fastp, clone calling with MiXCR) and kept in-frame beta chains. Each CDR3 protein gets just one entry, which takes the most common genes and DNA from the rows behind it. TCRdb, not the original authors, processed these V and J calls. The sample records roughly 250,000 distinct CDR3 sequences, about 18% of which are singletons. 12% to 15% of the sample is held by the ten biggest clonotypes.

This clonotype was recorded many times. No cognate antigen has been identified for it. A junction boundary mismatches the germline segment, possibly from a read error. Beyond this particular receptor, the publication reports: Lower TCR Shannon entropy and fewer highly expanded clones were observed in persistent Graves' disease patients than in newly diagnosed patients, which suggested clonal expansion. The authors acknowledged the small sample size as a limitation that may reduce accuracy. Only peripheral blood was studied, because thyroid tissue, the primary lesion, was inaccessible. Persistent patients shared more public clonotypes among themselves (approximately 2,500) than newly diagnosed patients did (roughly 910). Sequencing and analysis were restricted to the TCR beta chain.

This sample was shared with a second study, whose subject was T cells in Graves' hyperthyroidism and ophthalmopathy. The second study's paper adds: Graves' hyperthyroidism was defined as stable when no progression to ophthalmopathy occurred over 18 months of follow-up. Hyperthyroidism patients were newly diagnosed, had a disease duration of under 2 months, and were aged 18 to 65 years. Any patient with an uncontrolled infection, another autoimmune disease, pregnancy or lactation was excluded. Diagnoses were based on clinical symptoms, serum thyroxine and TRAb, thyroid ultrasound and orbital computed tomography. A first-round RT-PCR of the TCR CDR3 used the HTBI primer set with the Qiagen OneStep RT-PCR kit. Most expanded thyroid clonotypes (frequency above 0.001) were also found in blood, which suggests that blood repertoires may mirror thyroid immune responses. A model built on a 13 V-J signature distinguished ophthalmopathy from stable hyperthyroidism, reaching around 90% sensitivity and around 81% specificity in cross-validation and 80%/75% in testing. In validation, the model predicted progression to ophthalmopathy with 55% to 71% sensitivity and less than 80% specificity, a median of roughly seven months before onset. TCR V-J signatures able to tell the groups apart were searched for in a discovery cohort of 100 or so patients, of whom more than 40 had Graves' ophthalmopathy and about 60 had stable Graves' hyperthyroidism. Whether ophthalmopathy could be predicted prospectively was tested in an independent validation cohort made up of approximately 19 hyperthyroidism patients plus 17 patients who later progressed to ophthalmopathy. The 100 discovery patients were randomly split 7:3 into training and test sets. In addition, the study compared T-cell repertoires in thyroid tissue and in blood from several Graves' hyperthyroidism patients. Following sampling, methimazole starting at 30 mg daily was given to hyperthyroidism patients, and high-dose intravenous methylprednisolone was given to ophthalmopathy patients. The libraries were constructed in a second round of multiplex PCR and then size-selected and purified. Paired-end sequencing of the libraries was performed with 100 bp reads on an Illumina HiSeq2000. SOAPnuke was used to process the raw data, with reads discarded if the reads contained adapters or uncalled bases, had a mean Phred below 15, or lacked an exact constant-primer or identifier match. COPE v1.2.5 was used to merge high-quality paired reads, and clonotypes were defined as unique nucleotide sequences. Clonotypes were aligned to IMGT TRBV, TRBD and TRBJ reference segments using MiTCR v1.1. The analysis included only V-J combinations with a frequency above 0.0001, which together covered roughly 99% of the repertoires. The TCS score was defined as F50 (clonal expansion) divided by E x V (chaos), with BLOSUM62-based TCRdist calculated between CDR3 peptides within each V-J. Welch's t-statistics and random forest reduced several hundred V-J features to fewer than 15, which were used in a naive Bayes classifier (R e1071). No statistical method was used to fix the sample size in advance, and group allocation was not hidden from the investigators. TCR Vbeta CDR3 sequencing of some 140 peripheral blood samples (over 40 ophthalmopathy, 75 or so hyperthyroidism and approximately 17 progressor patients) is reported in the paper.

The receptor was derived from a woman aged 25 to 39 with Graves disease. Donor details come from another sample of the same person, matched by shared clones. This specimen was peripheral blood mononuclear cells (PBMCs), taken at new diagnosis, from a patient treated with antithyroid drugs.

The DNA sequence is as follows: TGTGCCGGCAGCTTAGAGGCCGGGGGTATGAGTGTCGGGGAGACCCAGTACTTC. Translation gives CAGSLEAGGMSVGETQYF. The V gene is TRBV11-2 and the J gene is TRBJ2-5; the D region possibly corresponds to TRBD2 (6 bases align). The germline V gene supplies CDR1 SGHAT and CDR2 FQNNGV. The CDR3 runs 18 amino acids, cysteine and phenylalanine included. Of all the DNA, just the CDR3 is kept, 54 bases in frame from base 1. The full variable domain, completed from the reference TRBV11-2 and TRBJ2-5 proteins outside the CDR3, reads EAGVAQSPRYKIIEKRQSVAFWCNPISGHATLYWYQQILGQGPKLLIQFQNNGVVDDSQLPKDRFSAERLKGVDSTLKIQPAKLEDSAVYLCAGSLEAGGMSVGETQYFGPGTRLLVL.